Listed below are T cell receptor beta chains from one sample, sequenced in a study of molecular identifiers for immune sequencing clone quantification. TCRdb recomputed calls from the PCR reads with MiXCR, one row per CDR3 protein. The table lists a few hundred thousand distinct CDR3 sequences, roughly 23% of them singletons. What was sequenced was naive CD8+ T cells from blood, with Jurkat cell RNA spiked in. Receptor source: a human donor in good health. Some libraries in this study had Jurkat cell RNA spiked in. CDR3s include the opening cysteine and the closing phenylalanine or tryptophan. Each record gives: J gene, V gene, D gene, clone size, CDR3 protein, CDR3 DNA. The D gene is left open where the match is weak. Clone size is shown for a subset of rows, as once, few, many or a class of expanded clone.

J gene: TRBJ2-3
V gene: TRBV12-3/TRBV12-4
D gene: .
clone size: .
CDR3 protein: CASSPEIAAPTDTQYF
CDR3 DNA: TGTGCCAGCAGCCCCGAGATCGCGGCTCCCACAGATACGCAGTATTTT

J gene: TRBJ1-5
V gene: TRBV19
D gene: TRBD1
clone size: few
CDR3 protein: CASSPGTGRASNQPQHF
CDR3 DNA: TGTGCCAGTAGTCCTGGGACAGGCCGAGCATCGAATCAGCCCCAGCATTTT

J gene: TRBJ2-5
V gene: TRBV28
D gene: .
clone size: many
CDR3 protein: CASRGIEAGTPIRKSQETQYF
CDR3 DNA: TGTGCCAGCAGAGGGATCGAAGCCGGGACGCCAATAAGGAAGTCCCAAGAGACCCAGTACTTC

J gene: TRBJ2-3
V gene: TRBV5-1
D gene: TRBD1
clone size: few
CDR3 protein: CASSRGQASTDTQYF
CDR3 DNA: TGCGCCAGCAGTCGCGGACAGGCTAGCACAGATACGCAGTATTTT

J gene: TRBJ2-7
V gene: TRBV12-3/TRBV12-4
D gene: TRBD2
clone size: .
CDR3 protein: CASSLGSGSDEQYF
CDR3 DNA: TGTGCCAGCAGTTTAGGTAGCGGGAGTGACGAGCAGTACTTC

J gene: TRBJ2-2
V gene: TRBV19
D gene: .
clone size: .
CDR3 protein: CASTGLNTGELFF
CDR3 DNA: TGTGCCAGTACTGGGCTGAACACCGGGGAGCTGTTTTTT

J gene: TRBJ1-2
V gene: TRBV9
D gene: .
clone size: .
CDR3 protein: CASSVDYREAKYGYTF
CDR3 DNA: TGTGCCAGCAGCGTAGACTACAGGGAGGCAAAGTATGGCTACACCTTC

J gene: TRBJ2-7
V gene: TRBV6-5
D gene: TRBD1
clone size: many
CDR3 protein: CASSYGTGGSYEQYF
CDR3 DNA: TGTGCCAGCAGTTACGGGACAGGGGGCTCCTACGAGCAGTACTTC

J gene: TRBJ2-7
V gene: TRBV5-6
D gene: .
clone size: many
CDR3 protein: CASSPAAAYEQYF
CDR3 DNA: TGTGCCAGCAGCCCGGCCGCAGCCTACGAGCAGTACTTC

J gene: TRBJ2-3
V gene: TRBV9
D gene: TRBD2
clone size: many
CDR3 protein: CASSVVTSGGVTDTQYF
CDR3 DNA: TGTGCCAGCAGCGTAGTGACCAGCGGGGGAGTCACAGATACGCAGTATTTT

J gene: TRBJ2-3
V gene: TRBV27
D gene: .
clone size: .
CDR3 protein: CAMKWGQDAQYF
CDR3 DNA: TGTGCCATGAAGTGGGGCCAGGATGCGCAGTATTTT

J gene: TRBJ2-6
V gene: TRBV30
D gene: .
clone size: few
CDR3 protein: CAWSSQGTVGANVLTF
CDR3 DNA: TGTGCCTGGAGTAGTCAGGGAACGGTTGGGGCCAACGTCCTGACTTTC

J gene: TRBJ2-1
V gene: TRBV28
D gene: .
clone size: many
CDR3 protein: CASSRTPNEQFF
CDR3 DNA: TGTGCCAGCAGCAGGACCCCCAATGAGCAGTTCTTC

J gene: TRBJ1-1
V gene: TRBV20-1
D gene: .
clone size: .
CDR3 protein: CSVRSEDAEAFF
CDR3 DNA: TGCAGTGTTAGATCCGAAGACGCTGAAGCTTTCTTT

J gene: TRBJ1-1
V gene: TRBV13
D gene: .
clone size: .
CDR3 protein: CASSGIGTEAFF
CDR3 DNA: TGTGCCAGCAGCGGCATCGGCACTGAAGCTTTCTTT

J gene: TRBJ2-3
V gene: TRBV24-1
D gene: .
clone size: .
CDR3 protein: CATSDGMADTQYF
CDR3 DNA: TGTGCCACCAGTGATGGTATGGCAGATACGCAGTATTTT

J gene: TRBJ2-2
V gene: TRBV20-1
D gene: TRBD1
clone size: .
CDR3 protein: CSARPRTGGTGELFF
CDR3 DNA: TGCAGTGCTAGACCGAGGACAGGGGGGACCGGGGAGCTGTTTTTT

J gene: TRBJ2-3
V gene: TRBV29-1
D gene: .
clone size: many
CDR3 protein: CSVVLRSWQGTDTQYF
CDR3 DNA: TGCAGCGTTGTTTTACGTAGTTGGCAGGGCACAGATACGCAGTATTTT

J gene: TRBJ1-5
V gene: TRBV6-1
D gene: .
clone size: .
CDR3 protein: CASSAPPAGAPQPQHF
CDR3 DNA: TGTGCCAGCAGTGCCCCCCCCGCAGGGGCCCCTCAGCCCCAGCATTTT

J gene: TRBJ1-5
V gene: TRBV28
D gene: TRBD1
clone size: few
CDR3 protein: CASSPTGTGMGQPQHF
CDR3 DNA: TGTGCCAGCAGTCCGACCGGGACAGGGATGGGTCAGCCCCAGCATTTT

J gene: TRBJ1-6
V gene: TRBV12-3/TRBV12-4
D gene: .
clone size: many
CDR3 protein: CASSLTLMDSPLHF
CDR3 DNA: TGTGCCAGCAGTTTAACCCTTATGGATTCACCCCTCCACTTT

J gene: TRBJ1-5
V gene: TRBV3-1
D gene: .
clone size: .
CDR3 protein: CASSRGDFSNQPQHF
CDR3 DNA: TGTGCCAGCAGCCGGGGGGACTTTAGCAATCAGCCCCAGCATTTT

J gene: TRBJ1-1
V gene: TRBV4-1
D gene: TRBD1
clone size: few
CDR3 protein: CASSQVRTGEDAEAFF
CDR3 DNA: TGCGCCAGCAGCCAAGTCCGGACAGGGGAGGATGCTGAAGCTTTCTTT

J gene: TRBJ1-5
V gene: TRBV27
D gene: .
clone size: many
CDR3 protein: CASSTRGADQPQHF
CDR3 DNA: TGTGCCAGCAGTACCAGGGGAGCGGATCAGCCCCAGCATTTT

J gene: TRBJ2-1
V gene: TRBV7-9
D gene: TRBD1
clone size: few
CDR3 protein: CASSLTGGSSYNEQFF
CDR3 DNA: TGTGCCAGCAGCTTAACAGGGGGGAGCTCCTACAATGAGCAGTTCTTC

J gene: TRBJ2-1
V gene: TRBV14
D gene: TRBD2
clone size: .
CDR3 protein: CASRPALSGGTDEQFF
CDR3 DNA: TGTGCCAGCAGACCAGCCCTCTCCGGGGGGACCGATGAGCAGTTCTTC

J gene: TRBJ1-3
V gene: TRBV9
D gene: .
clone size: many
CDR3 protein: CASSADTSGNTIYF
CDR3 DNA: TGTGCCAGCAGCGCGGACACCTCTGGAAACACCATATATTTT

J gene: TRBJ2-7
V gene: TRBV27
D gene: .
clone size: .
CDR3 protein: CASSSRGGREQYF
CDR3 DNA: TGTGCCAGCAGTTCCAGGGGCGGCCGCGAGCAGTACTTC

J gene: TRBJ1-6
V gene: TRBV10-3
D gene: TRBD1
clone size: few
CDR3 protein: CALGQPNSPLHF
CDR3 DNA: TGTGCCCTGGGACAGCCCAATTCACCCCTCCACTTT

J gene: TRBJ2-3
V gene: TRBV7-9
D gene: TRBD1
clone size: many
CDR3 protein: CASSVPDRASTDTQYF
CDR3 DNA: TGTGCCAGCAGTGTACCGGACAGGGCTAGCACAGATACGCAGTATTTT

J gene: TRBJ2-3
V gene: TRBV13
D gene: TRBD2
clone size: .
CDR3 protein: CASSKLTSGASTDTQYF
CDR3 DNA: TGTGCCAGCAGTAAGCTTACTAGCGGGGCTAGCACAGATACGCAGTATTTT

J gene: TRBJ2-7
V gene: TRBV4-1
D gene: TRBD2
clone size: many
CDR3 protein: CASSPLGLAVTYEQYF
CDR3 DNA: TGCGCCAGCAGCCCACTAGGACTAGCGGTAACCTACGAGCAGTACTTC

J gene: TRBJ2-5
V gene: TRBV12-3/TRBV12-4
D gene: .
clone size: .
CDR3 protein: CASSLEWDGAQETQYF
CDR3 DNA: TGTGCCAGCAGTTTAGAATGGGACGGGGCTCAAGAGACCCAGTACTTC

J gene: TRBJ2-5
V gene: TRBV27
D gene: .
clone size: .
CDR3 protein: CASSLSSEIQETQYF
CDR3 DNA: TGTGCCAGCAGTTTATCTTCGGAGATCCAAGAGACCCAGTACTTC

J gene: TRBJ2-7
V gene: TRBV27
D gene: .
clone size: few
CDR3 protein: CASSHNGLEQYF
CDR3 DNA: TGTGCCAGCAGTCACAACGGCCTGGAGCAGTACTTC

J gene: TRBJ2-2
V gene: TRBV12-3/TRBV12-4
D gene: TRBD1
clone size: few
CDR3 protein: CASSSHGQGGGSGELFF
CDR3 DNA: TGTGCCAGCAGTTCCCACGGACAGGGGGGTGGGTCCGGGGAGCTGTTTTTT

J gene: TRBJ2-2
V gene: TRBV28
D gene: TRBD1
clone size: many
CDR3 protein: CASSGTVKNTGELFF
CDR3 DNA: TGTGCCAGCAGTGGGACAGTAAAGAACACCGGGGAGCTGTTTTTT

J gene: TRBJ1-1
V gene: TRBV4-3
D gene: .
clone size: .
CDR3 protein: CASSQGFANTEAFF
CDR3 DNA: TGCGCCAGCAGCCAAGGATTCGCGAACACTGAAGCTTTCTTT

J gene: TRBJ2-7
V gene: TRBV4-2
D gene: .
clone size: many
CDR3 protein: CASSQDRGIGYEQYF
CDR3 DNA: TGTGCCAGCAGCCAAGATCGAGGGATCGGCTACGAGCAGTACTTC

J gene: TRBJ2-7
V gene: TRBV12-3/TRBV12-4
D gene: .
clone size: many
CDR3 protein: CASSLGRVKSYEQYF
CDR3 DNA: TGTGCCAGCAGTTTAGGCAGGGTGAAGTCCTACGAGCAGTACTTC

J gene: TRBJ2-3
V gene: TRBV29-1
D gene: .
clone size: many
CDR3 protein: CSAPGSSTDTQYF
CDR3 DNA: TGCAGCGCCCCGGGGTCCAGCACAGATACGCAGTATTTT

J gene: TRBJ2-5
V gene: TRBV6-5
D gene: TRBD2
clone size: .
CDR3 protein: CASSYSGLAGTQETQYF
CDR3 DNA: TGTGCCAGCAGTTACTCCGGCCTAGCGGGAACCCAAGAGACCCAGTACTTC

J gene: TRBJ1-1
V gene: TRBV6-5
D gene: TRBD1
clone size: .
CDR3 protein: CASSSTGDTEAFF
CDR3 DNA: TGTGCCAGCAGTTCGACAGGGGACACTGAAGCTTTCTTT

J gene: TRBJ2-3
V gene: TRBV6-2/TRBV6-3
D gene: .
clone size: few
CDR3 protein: CASRPLTDTQYF
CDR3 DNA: TGTGCCAGCAGGCCTCTTACAGATACGCAGTATTTT

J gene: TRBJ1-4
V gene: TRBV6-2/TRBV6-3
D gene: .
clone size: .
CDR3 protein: CASGIPGNEKLFF
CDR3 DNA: TGTGCCAGCGGTATACCGGGAAATGAAAAACTGTTTTTT

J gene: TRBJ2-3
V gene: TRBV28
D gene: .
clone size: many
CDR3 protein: CASSKRTRGDTQYF
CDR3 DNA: TGTGCCAGCAGCAAAAGGACCCGCGGGGATACGCAGTATTTT

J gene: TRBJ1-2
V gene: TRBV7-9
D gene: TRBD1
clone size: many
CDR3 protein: CASSRDSFPPNYGYTF
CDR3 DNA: TGTGCCAGCAGCCGGGACAGCTTCCCCCCTAACTATGGCTACACCTTC

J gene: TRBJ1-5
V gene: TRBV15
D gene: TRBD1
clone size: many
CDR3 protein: CATSADREGNQPQHF
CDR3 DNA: TGTGCCACCTCGGCCGACAGGGAGGGCAATCAGCCCCAGCATTTT

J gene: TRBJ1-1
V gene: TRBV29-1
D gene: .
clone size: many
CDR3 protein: CSVRAPGTEAFF
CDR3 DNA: TGCAGCGTCAGGGCCCCCGGGACTGAAGCTTTCTTT